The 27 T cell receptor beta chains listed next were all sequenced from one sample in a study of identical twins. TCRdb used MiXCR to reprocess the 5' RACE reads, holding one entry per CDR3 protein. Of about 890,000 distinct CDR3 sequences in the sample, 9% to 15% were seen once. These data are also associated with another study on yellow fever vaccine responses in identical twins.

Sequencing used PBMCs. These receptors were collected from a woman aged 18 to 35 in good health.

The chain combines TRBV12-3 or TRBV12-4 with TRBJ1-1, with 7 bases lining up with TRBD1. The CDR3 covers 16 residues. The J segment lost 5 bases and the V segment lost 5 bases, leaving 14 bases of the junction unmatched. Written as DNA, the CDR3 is TGTGCCAGCAGTACCAGACAGGGAGCGTTGGATACTGAAGCTTTCTTT. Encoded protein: CASSTRQGALDTEAFF.

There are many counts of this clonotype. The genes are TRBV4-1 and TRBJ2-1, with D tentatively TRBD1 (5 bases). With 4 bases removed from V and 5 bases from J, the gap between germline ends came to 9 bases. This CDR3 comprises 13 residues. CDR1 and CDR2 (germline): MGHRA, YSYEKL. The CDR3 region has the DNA TGCGCCAGCAGCCTCGAAGGGGACAATGAGCAGTTCTTC. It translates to CASSLEGDNEQFF.

Written as DNA, the CDR3 is TGCGCCAGCACGGATCGGGCGGTCACCGGGGAGCTGTTTTTT. Translated, it gives CASTDRAVTGELFF. V gene TRBV10-1 combines with J gene TRBJ2-2; D gene uncertain. Per the germline V gene, CDR1 is WNHNN and CDR2 is SYGVQD (reference sequence). Trimming shortened V by 7 bases and J by 4 bases, and 13 bases separated the two germline ends. CDR3 length: 14 residues.

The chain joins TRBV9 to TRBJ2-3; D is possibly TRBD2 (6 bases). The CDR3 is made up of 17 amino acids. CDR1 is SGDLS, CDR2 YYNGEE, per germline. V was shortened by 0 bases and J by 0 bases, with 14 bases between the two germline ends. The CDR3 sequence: CASSVGSSGYSTDTQYF. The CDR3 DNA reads TGTGCCAGCAGCGTAGGTAGTAGCGGCTACAGCACAGATACGCAGTATTTT.

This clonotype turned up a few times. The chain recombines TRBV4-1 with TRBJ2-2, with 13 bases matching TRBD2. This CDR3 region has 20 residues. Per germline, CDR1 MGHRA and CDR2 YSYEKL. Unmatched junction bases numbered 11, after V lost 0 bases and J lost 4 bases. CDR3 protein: CASSQENGLAGEVPTGELFF. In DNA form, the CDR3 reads TGCGCCAGCAGCCAAGAGAATGGACTAGCGGGAGAAGTCCCCACCGGGGAGCTGTTTTTT.

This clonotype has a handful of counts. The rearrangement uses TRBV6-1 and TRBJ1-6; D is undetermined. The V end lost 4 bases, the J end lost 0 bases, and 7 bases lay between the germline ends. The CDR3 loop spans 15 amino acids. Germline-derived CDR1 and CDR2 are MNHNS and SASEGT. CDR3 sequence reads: CASSAKSSYNSPLHF. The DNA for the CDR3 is TGTGCCAGCAGTGCAAAGAGCTCCTATAATTCACCCCTCCACTTT.

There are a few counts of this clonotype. CDR3 DNA sequence: TGCAGTGCTAGACAGGACAGAACGAACTACGAGCAGTACGTC. Protein: CSARQDRTNYEQYV. The chain is built from TRBV20-1 and TRBJ2-7; a possible D gene is TRBD1 (6 bases). The CDR3 extends over 14 amino acids. Germline CDR1 and CDR2: DFQATT and SNEGSKA (reference sequence). V was trimmed by 2 bases and J by 3 bases, leaving 14 bases between them.

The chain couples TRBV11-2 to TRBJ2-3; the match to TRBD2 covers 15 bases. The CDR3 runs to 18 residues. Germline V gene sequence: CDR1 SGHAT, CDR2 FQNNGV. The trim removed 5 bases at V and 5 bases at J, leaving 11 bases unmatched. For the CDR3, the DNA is TGTGCCAGCAGCCTCATCGGACTAGCGGGGGGGCCGGTAGATACGCAGTATTTT. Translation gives CASSLIGLAGGPVDTQYF.

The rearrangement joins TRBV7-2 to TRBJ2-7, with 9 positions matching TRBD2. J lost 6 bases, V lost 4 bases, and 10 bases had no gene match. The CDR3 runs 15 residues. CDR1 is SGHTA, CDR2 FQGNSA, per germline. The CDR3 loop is CASSSIAGVEAEQYF. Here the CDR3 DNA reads TGTGCCAGCAGCTCAATAGCGGGAGTTGAGGCCGAGCAGTACTTC.

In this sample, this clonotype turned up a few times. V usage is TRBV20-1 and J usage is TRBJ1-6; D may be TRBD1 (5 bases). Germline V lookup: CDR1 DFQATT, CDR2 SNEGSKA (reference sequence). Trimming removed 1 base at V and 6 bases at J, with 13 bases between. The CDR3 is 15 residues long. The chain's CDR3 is CSARGGGAVNSPLHF. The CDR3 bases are TGCAGTGCTAGAGGGGGTGGGGCTGTTAATTCACCCCTCCACTTT.

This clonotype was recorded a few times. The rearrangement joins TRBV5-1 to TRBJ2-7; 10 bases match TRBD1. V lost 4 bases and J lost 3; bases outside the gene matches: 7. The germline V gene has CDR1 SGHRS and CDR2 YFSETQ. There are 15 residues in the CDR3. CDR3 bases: TGCGCCAGCAGCCGGGCAGGGACAGGGGACTACGAGCAGTACTTC. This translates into CASSRAGTGDYEQYF.

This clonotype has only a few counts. This chain's CDR3 is CASSSPSQAYNEQFF. CDR3 DNA: TGCGCCAGCAGCTCGCCTAGCCAGGCCTACAATGAGCAGTTCTTC. This chain joins TRBV5-1 and TRBJ2-1; the D gene is possibly TRBD2 (5 bases). CDR1 is SGHRS, CDR2 YFSETQ, per germline. V lost 3 bases and J 2 bases, leaving 12 bases between the germline ends. The CDR3 contains 15 residues.

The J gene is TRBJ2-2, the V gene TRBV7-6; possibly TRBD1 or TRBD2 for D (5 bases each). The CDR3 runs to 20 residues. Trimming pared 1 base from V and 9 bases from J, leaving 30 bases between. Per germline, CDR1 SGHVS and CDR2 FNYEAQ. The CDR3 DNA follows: TGTGCCAGCAGCTTAGTGGGACCTCCAAGTTACACCTCGCGAGGAAGGGAGCTGTTTTTT. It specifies CASSLVGPPSYTSRGRELFF.

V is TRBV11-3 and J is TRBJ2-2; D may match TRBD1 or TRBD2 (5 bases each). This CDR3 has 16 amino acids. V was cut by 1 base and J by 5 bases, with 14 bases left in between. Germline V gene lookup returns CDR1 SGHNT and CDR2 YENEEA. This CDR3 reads CASSLAGTSSTGELFF. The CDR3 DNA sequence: TGTGCCAGCAGCTTAGCCGGGACGTCGAGTACCGGGGAGCTGTTTTTT.

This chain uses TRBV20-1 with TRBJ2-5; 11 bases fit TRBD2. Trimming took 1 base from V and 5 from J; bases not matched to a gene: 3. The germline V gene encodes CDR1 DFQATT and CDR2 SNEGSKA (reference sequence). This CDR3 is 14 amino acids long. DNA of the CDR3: TGCAGTGCTAGAGGACTAGCGGGACCGGAGACCCAGTACTTC. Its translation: CSARGLAGPETQYF.

CDR3 loop: CASSEEGSGGDDEQFF. As DNA, the CDR3 is TGTGCCAGCAGTGAAGAGGGTTCAGGGGGCGACGATGAGCAGTTCTTC. The chain links TRBV6-4 to TRBJ2-1; 8 bases match TRBD1. Germline CDR1 reads MRHNA; CDR2 reads SNTAGT. The V segment lost 3 bases and the J segment 8 bases; nucleotides outside the gene matches: 12. The CDR3 consists of 16 residues.

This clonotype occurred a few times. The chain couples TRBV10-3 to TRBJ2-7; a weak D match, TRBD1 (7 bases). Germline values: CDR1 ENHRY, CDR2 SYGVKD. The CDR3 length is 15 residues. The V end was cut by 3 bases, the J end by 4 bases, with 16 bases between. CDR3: CAISDDLTGRYEQYV. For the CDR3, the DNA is TGTGCCATCAGTGATGATTTGACAGGGAGGTACGAGCAGTACGTC.

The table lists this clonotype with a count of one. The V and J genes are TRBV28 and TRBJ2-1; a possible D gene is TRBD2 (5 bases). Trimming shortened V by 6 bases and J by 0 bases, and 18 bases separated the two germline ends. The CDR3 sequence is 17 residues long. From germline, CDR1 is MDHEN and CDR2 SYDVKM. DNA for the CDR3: TGTGCCAGCAGCCGGGGTGGGCGATTAAGCTCCTACAATGAGCAGTTCTTC. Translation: CASSRGGRLSSYNEQFF.

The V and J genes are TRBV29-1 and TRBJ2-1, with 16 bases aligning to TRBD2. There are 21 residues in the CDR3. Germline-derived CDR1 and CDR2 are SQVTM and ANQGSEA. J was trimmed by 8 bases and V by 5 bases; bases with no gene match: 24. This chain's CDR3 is CSVPTPNDPGTSGRAVDEQFF. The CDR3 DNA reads TGCAGCGTTCCCACCCCCAACGATCCCGGGACTAGCGGGAGGGCCGTCGATGAGCAGTTCTTC.

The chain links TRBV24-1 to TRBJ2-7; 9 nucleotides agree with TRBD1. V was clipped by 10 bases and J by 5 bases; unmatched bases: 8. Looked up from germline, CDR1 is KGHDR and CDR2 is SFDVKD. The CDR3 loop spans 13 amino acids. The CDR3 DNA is TGTGCCACAAGCGACAGGGGGAACAACGAGCAGTACTTC. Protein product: CATSDRGNNEQYF.

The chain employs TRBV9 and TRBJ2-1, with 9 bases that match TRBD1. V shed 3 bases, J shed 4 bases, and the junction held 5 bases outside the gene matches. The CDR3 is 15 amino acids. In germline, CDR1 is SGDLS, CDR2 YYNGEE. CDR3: CASSATGGKYNEQFF. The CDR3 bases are TGTGCCAGCAGCGCGACAGGGGGAAAGTACAATGAGCAGTTCTTC.

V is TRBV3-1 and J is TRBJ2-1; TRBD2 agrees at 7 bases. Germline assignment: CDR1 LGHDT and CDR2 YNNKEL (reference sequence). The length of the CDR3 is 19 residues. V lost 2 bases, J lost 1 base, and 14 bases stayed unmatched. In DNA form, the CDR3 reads TGTGCCAGCAGCCAACTTGCTAAGGGGCGGGAGCTATCCTACAATGAGCAGTTCTTC. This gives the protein CASSQLAKGRELSYNEQFF.

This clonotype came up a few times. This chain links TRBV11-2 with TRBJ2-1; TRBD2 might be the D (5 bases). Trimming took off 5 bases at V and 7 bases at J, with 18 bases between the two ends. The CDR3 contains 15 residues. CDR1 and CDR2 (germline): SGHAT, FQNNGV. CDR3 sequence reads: CASSTTTGSRNEQFF. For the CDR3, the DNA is TGTGCCAGCAGCACCACGACGGGGAGCCGGAATGAGCAGTTCTTC. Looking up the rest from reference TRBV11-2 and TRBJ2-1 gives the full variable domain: EAGVAQSPRYKIIEKRQSVAFWCNPISGHATLYWYQQILGQGPKLLIQFQNNGVVDDSQLPKDRFSAERLKGVDSTLKIQPAKLEDSAVYLCASSTTTGSRNEQFFGPGTRLTVL.

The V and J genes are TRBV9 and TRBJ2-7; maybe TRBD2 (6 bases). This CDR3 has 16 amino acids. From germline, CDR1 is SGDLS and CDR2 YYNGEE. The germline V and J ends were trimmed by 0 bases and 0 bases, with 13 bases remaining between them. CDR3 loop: CASSVAPQGGSYEQYF. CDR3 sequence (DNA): TGTGCCAGCAGCGTAGCTCCCCAGGGAGGCTCCTACGAGCAGTACTTC.

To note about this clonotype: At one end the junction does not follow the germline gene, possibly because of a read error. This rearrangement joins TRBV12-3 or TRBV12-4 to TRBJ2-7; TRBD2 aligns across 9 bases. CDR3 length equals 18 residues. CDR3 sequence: CASCLGDLGRGRGYEQYF. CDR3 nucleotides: TGTGCCAGCTGTTTAGGGGACCTGGGTCGCGGGAGGGGTTACGAGCAGTACTTC.

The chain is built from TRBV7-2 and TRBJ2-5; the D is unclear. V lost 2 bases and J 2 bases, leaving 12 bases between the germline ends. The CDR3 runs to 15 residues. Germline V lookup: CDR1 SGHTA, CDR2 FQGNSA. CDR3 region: CASSLLFGRQETQYF. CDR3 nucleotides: TGTGCCAGCAGCTTACTATTCGGCAGGCAAGAGACCCAGTACTTC.

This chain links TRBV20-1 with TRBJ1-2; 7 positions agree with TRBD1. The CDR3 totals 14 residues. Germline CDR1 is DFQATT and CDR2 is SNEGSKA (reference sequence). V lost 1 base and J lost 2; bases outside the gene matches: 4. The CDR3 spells CSARAGTENYGYTF. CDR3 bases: TGCAGTGCTAGAGCCGGGACAGAGAACTATGGCTACACCTTC.